This entry lists 24 T cell receptor beta chains sequenced from one sample in a study of T-cell reconstitution after alpha-beta-depleted transplantation in children. Unique molecular identifiers were incorporated during preparation of the TCRbeta library. TCRdb re-called the PCR reads through MiXCR, storing one row per CDR3 protein. This table holds hundreds of thousands of distinct CDR3 sequences, 30% to 35% found once. Sequenced material: PBMCs from the stem cell graft donor, taken from the stem cell graft. These receptors originate from a human donor who donated a stem cell graft to a child with aplastic anemia.

The V and J genes are TRBV4-3 and TRBJ2-7; 11 bases are shared with TRBD1. The CDR3 totals 17 residues. V lost 0 bases and J lost 5; bases outside the gene matches: 9. Germline V gives CDR1 LGHNA, CDR2 YSLEER. CDR3 bases: TGCGCCAGCAGCCAAGATCTTTCGGGACAGGGGGTTGACGAGCAGTACTTC. The encoded protein is CASSQDLSGQGVDEQYF.

The rearrangement links TRBV20-1 to TRBJ2-2, with D possibly matching TRBD1 (6 bases). The germline V and J ends were trimmed by 3 bases and 6 bases, with 11 bases remaining between them. The CDR3 covers 13 residues. Looked up from germline, CDR1 is DFQATT and CDR2 is SNEGSKA (reference sequence). CDR3 in amino acids: CSASQQGSGELFF. In DNA, the CDR3 is TGCAGTGCTAGTCAACAGGGTTCCGGGGAGCTGTTTTTT.

The chain is built from TRBV5-1 and TRBJ1-1; D uncertain. With 4 bases removed from V and 0 bases from J, the gap between germline ends came to 16 bases. Germline V CDR1 and CDR2: SGHRS, YFSETQ. The CDR3 runs 16 residues. The CDR3 DNA follows: TGCGCCAGCAGCGGAGTGCTGGGCGGTATGAACACTGAAGCTTTCTTT. Protein: CASSGVLGGMNTEAFF.

The chain couples TRBV20-1 to TRBJ2-5; no definite D call. The CDR3 consists of 15 residues. The V and J ends lost 1 base and 5 bases respectively, with 17 bases between them. Germline CDR1 is DFQATT and CDR2 is SNEGSKA (reference sequence). The CDR3 region has the DNA TGCAGTGCTAGAGTTCCCCACCGACTGGGGGAGACCCAGTACTTC. Its protein is CSARVPHRLGETQYF.

This clonotype was found a few times. The chain is built from TRBV29-1 and TRBJ1-1; D not certain. Deletions cut 3 bases from V and 1 base from J, with 12 bases between. Germline values: CDR1 SQVTM, CDR2 ANQGSEA. This CDR3 region has 14 residues. CDR3 residues: CSVDGDPGNTEAFF. The CDR3, as DNA: TGCAGCGTTGACGGCGACCCCGGGAACACTGAAGCTTTCTTT.

The CDR3 sequence is CASSDLAGVGYNEQFF. The CDR3 DNA follows: TGTGCCAGCAGTGACTTAGCGGGAGTGGGCTACAATGAGCAGTTCTTC. The chain has TRBV6-4 and TRBJ2-1, with 9 positions matching TRBD2. CDR3 length: 16 amino acids. Germline V gene sequence: CDR1 MRHNA, CDR2 SNTAGT. J was trimmed by 3 bases and V by 1 base; bases with no gene match: 4.

The chain recombines TRBV12-3 or TRBV12-4 with TRBJ2-1; TRBD1 might be the D (6 bases). Trimming left V 8 bases short and J 4 bases short, with 18 bases between. The CDR3 spans 15 residues. CDR3 coding DNA: TGTGCCAGCTACCTTCGGGACACTGCTTACAATGAGCAGTTCTTC. Translated: CASYLRDTAYNEQFF.

This clonotype was seen only a few times. The V and J genes are TRBV5-1 and TRBJ1-2, with 8 bases lining up with TRBD1. The junction had 8 bases not matched to a gene; V was cut back by 2 bases and J by 2 bases. The CDR3 extends over 16 amino acids. From germline, CDR1 is SGHRS and CDR2 YFSETQ. CDR3 nucleotide sequence: TGCGCCAGCAGCTTCACAGGACAGGGAAGAAACTATGGCTACACCTTC. It codes for CASSFTGQGRNYGYTF.

This clonotype was seen a handful of times. The rearrangement uses TRBV7-6 and TRBJ1-6; tentative D call: TRBD1 (5 bases). Between the trimmed V and J ends, which lost 2 bases and 7 bases, there was a span of 9 bases. CDR1 is SGHVS and CDR2 is FNYEAQ in the germline V gene. The CDR3 spans 14 residues. The CDR3 region has the DNA TGTGCCAGCAGCTTACCAGGGAAGAATTCACCCCTCCACTTT. As protein: CASSLPGKNSPLHF.

The chain has TRBV12-3 or TRBV12-4 and TRBJ1-3; D uncertain. V was shortened by 3 bases and J by 7 bases, with 10 bases between the two germline ends. The CDR3 has 13 residues. CDR3 DNA: TGTGCCAGCAGTTTGGAGGCTTGGAACACCATATATTTT. This translates into CASSLEAWNTIYF.

This chain joins TRBV5-1 and TRBJ2-7; D not certain. This CDR3 contains 17 residues. Germline CDR1 and CDR2: SGHRS and YFSETQ. Trimming took off 0 bases at V and 1 base at J, with 17 bases between the two ends. CDR3 sequence (DNA): TGCGCCAGCAGCTTGGTGGGAATAGGATCGAATTCCTACGAGCAGTACGTC. Its translation: CASSLVGIGSNSYEQYV.

The gene calls are TRBV20-1 and TRBJ2-7, with 8 bases identical to TRBD2. The CDR3 is made up of 14 amino acids. The J segment lost 6 bases and the V segment lost 1 base, leaving 8 bases of the junction unmatched. CDR1 is DFQATT and CDR2 is SNEGSKA in the germline V gene (reference sequence). CDR3 nucleotides: TGCAGTGCTAGAGGCGGGGGGCTTTTAAGCGAGCAGTACTTC. Encoded protein: CSARGGGLLSEQYF.

The chain has TRBV30 and TRBJ1-2; D is ambiguous. Germline V CDR1 and CDR2: GTSNPN, SVGIG (reference sequence). The ends were cut back, 7 bases at V and 2 bases at J, with 8 bases in the middle. This CDR3 is 11 amino acids long. In nucleotides, the CDR3 is TGTGCCTCGGACCCGAACTATGGCTACACCTTC. Its translation is CASDPNYGYTF.

The chain employs TRBV7-2 and TRBJ1-5; unclear D gene. CDR1 is SGHTA, CDR2 FQGNSA, per germline. Trimming took 1 base from V and 0 from J, leaving 7 bases between them. There are 15 residues in the CDR3. CDR3 in DNA: TGTGCCAGCAGCTTAGTCCCCGATAGCAATCAGCCCCAGCATTTT. This gives the protein CASSLVPDSNQPQHF.

The chain links TRBV5-1 to TRBJ2-1; no reliable D call. V was shortened by 4 bases and J by 9 bases, with 11 bases between the two germline ends. The CDR3 is made up of 12 amino acids. CDR1 and CDR2 from the germline V gene are SGHRS and YFSETQ. The CDR3 DNA reads TGCGCCAGCAGCACGAGATATACTGAGCAGTTCTTC. The encoded protein is CASSTRYTEQFF.

This clonotype has just a few counts. This chain connects TRBV20-1 to TRBJ2-7; a possible D gene is TRBD1 (5 bases). V dropped 2 bases and J dropped 1 base, with 9 bases sitting between them. CDR3 size: 13 residues. Per germline, CDR1 DFQATT and CDR2 SNEGSKA (reference sequence). The CDR3 nucleotides read TGCAGTGCTAGATCGACAGAATCCTACGAGCAGTACTTC. It encodes CSARSTESYEQYF.

J is TRBJ2-1 and V is TRBV7-9, with D perhaps TRBD1 (6 bases). Trimming took 5 bases from V and 6 from J, leaving 11 bases between them. CDR3 length: 13 residues. Per germline, CDR1 SEHNR and CDR2 FQNEAQ (reference sequence). In DNA, the CDR3 is TGTGCCAGCAGCGCCCGACAGGCCAATGAGCAGTTCTTC. Translating gives CASSARQANEQFF.

This chain links TRBV6-5 with TRBJ2-2, with D possibly TRBD1 on 5 matching bases. V was cut by 1 base and J by 4 bases, with 16 bases left in between. This CDR3 has 17 residues. The V gene's germline CDR1 is MNHEY and CDR2 SVGAGI. The CDR3 DNA reads as TGTGCCAGCAGTTACTTTGTGGGGCAGTCGGGCACCGGGGAGCTGTTTTTT. Its translation is CASSYFVGQSGTGELFF.

The rearrangement joins TRBV12-3 or TRBV12-4 to TRBJ2-1, with D perhaps given as TRBD1 or TRBD2 (5 bases each). The CDR3 spans 13 residues. Trimming left V 3 bases short and J 8 bases short, with 11 bases between. Here the CDR3 reads CASSFGTRYEQFF. The CDR3 DNA reads as TGTGCCAGCAGTTTCGGGACGAGATATGAGCAGTTCTTC.

CDR3 coding DNA: TGTGCCACCAGTACTAGCGGGGGGAGCATTCAGTACTTC. Translated: CATSTSGGSIQYF. This chain uses TRBV24-1 with TRBJ2-4, with 12 bases identical to TRBD2. V shed 6 bases, J shed 9 bases, and the junction held 2 bases outside the gene matches. CDR1 KGHDR and CDR2 SFDVKD come from the germline V gene. CDR3 length: 13 residues.

This clonotype was found once. The rearrangement uses TRBV5-1 and TRBJ2-5, with D uncertain. CDR3 length equals 14 residues. Deletions cut 4 bases from V and 2 bases from J, with 12 bases between. Germline CDR1 and CDR2: SGHRS and YFSETQ. CDR3 sequence reads: CASSPGMAQETQYF. The CDR3 DNA sequence: TGCGCCAGCAGCCCGGGTATGGCTCAAGAGACCCAGTACTTC.

The chain is built from TRBV6-5 and TRBJ2-6, with a tentative D call TRBD2 (5 bases). With 9 bases removed from V and 4 bases from J, the gap between germline ends came to 13 bases. This CDR3 is 14 amino acids long. CDR1 is MNHEY and CDR2 is SVGAGI in the germline V gene. The CDR3 coding sequence is TGTGCCAGTCGGCGGGTCTCCGGGGCCAACGTCCTGACTTTC. Its protein product is CASRRVSGANVLTF.

This clonotype was found a few times. The chain employs TRBV29-1 and TRBJ1-5, with D possibly TRBD1 on 5 matching bases. The germline V and J ends were trimmed by 6 bases and 2 bases, with 11 bases remaining between them. Germline V gene data show CDR1 as SQVTM and CDR2 as ANQGSEA. The CDR3 contains 13 residues. The CDR3 region is CSVVTGGNQPQHF. For the CDR3, the DNA is TGCAGCGTGGTCACGGGGGGCAATCAGCCCCAGCATTTT.

This clonotype was found a few times. The gene calls are TRBV20-1 and TRBJ1-5, with 9 bases that match TRBD1. Germline loops: CDR1 DFQATT, CDR2 SNEGSKA (reference sequence). This CDR3 has 15 residues. The trim removed 4 bases at V and 5 bases at J, leaving 9 bases unmatched. Written as DNA, the CDR3 is TGCAGTGCTATGACCGGTTGGACAGGGGATCAGCCCCAGCATTTT. It translates to CSAMTGWTGDQPQHF.